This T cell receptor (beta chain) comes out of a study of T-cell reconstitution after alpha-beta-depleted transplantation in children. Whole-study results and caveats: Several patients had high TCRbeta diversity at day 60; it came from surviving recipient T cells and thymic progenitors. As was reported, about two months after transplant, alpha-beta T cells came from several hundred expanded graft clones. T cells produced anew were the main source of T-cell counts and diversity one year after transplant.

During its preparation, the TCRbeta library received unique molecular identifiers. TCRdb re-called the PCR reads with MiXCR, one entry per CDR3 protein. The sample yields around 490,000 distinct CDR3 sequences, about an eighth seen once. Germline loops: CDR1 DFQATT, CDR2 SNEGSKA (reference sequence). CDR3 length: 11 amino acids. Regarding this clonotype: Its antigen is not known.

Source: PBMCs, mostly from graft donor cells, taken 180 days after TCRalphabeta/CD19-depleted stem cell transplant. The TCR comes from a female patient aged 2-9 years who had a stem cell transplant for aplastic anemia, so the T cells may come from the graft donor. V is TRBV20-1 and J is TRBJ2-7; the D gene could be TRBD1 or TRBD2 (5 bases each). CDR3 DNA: TGCAGACGGGACGCCTCCTACGAGCAGTACTTC. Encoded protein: CRRDASYEQYF.